This is a list of T cell receptor beta chains from one sample in a study of control samples from healthy donors and cancer patients. Libraries were prepared by immunoSEQ multiplex PCR; TCRdb keeps only in-frame clonotypes and omits some of them. This repertoire shows roughly 190,000 clones, roughly 89% found once; its top ten account for more than 1.3%. Sequenced sample: blood. The receptors shown here come from a young woman in good health. The CDR3 runs from the conserved cysteine through the conserved F or W. A D gene is named only where the DNA matches it firmly. Clone size appears in some rows only: once, few, many, or a class for an expanded clone.

d_gene: .
abundance: .
j_gene: TRBJ1-5
v_gene: TRBV6-5
CDR3aa: CASSYLQGQPQHF
CDR3nt: TGTGCCAGCAGTTACCTCCAGGGTCAGCCCCAGCATTTT

d_gene: TRBD1
abundance: .
j_gene: TRBJ2-5
v_gene: TRBV19
CDR3aa: CASRKTGGQETQYF
CDR3nt: TGTGCCAGTAGAAAAACAGGGGGCCAAGAGACCCAGTACTTC

d_gene: .
abundance: .
j_gene: TRBJ1-3
v_gene: TRBV25-1
CDR3aa: CASSESGSSGNTIYF
CDR3nt: TGTGCCAGCAGTGAATCAGGGTCCTCTGGAAACACCATATATTTT

d_gene: TRBD2
abundance: once
j_gene: TRBJ2-2
v_gene: TRBV28
CDR3aa: CASSLSGLAGAGELFF
CDR3nt: TGTGCCAGCAGTTTAAGTGGTTTAGCGGGGGCCGGGGAGCTGTTTTTT

d_gene: .
abundance: .
j_gene: TRBJ2-5
v_gene: TRBV12-2
CDR3aa: CASRLVRWDRGAPGTQYF
CDR3nt: TGTGCAAGTCGCTTAGTTCGCTGGGACAGGGGGGCCCCCGGGACCCAGTACTTC

d_gene: .
abundance: .
j_gene: TRBJ1-1
v_gene: TRBV18
CDR3aa: CASSPGGSTEAFF
CDR3nt: TGTGCCAGCTCACCGGGCGGAAGCACTGAAGCTTTCTTT

d_gene: TRBD2
abundance: .
j_gene: TRBJ2-2
v_gene: TRBV24-1
CDR3aa: CATSDPGLAGVSGELFF
CDR3nt: TGTGCCACCAGTGACCCGGGACTAGCGGGAGTGAGCGGGGAGCTGTTTTTT

d_gene: .
abundance: .
j_gene: TRBJ1-6
v_gene: TRBV3-1/TRBV3-2
CDR3aa: CASRTRTVHNSPLHF
CDR3nt: TGTGCCAGCAGGACCCGGACGGTACATAATTCACCCCTCCACTTT

d_gene: TRBD1
abundance: .
j_gene: TRBJ2-3
v_gene: TRBV19
CDR3aa: CATRGPDTQYF
CDR3nt: TGTGCCACCAGGGGGCCAGATACGCAGTATTTT

d_gene: .
abundance: .
j_gene: TRBJ2-1
v_gene: TRBV2
CDR3aa: CASSEAIQQFF
CDR3nt: TGTGCCAGCAGTGAAGCGATCCAGCAGTTCTTC

d_gene: TRBD1
abundance: .
j_gene: TRBJ1-6
v_gene: TRBV6-1
CDR3aa: CASSEPGQGNSPLHF
CDR3nt: TGTGCCAGCAGTGAACCGGGACAGGGAAATTCACCCCTCCACTTT

d_gene: .
abundance: .
j_gene: TRBJ2-5
v_gene: TRBV3-1/TRBV3-2
CDR3aa: CASSQEGVVAGPETQYF
CDR3nt: TGTGCCAGCAGCCAAGAAGGGGTAGTCGCGGGGCCAGAGACCCAGTACTTC

d_gene: TRBD2
abundance: .
j_gene: TRBJ2-7
v_gene: TRBV6-6
CDR3aa: CASSYGRAGPSHEQYF
CDR3nt: TGTGCCAGCAGTTACGGACGAGCGGGGCCCTCCCACGAGCAGTACTTC